The present T cell receptor beta chain was sequenced within a study of shared clonotypes between healthy human individuals. Across several immunoSEQ plates, the genomic DNA of each subset was split evenly. TCRdb's copy holds only in-frame clones and misses some; the assay was immunoSEQ multiplex PCR. Found here are 2,500,000 or so clones, 93% of them singletons; the top ten hold 0.36%. The CDR3 has 15 residues. Trimming removed 5 bases at V and 9 bases at J, with 26 bases between. The germline V gene has CDR1 GTSNPN and CDR2 SVGIG (reference sequence). The source is a man younger than 35 in good health. Some clones in this sample may be carry-over from other donors' samples. Source material: naive CD4+ T cells from PBMCs. The sample's subset: CD45RA+ positively selected. The chain employs TRBV30 and TRBJ2-7; D is uncertain. The CDR3 DNA sequence: TGTGCCTGGTCCCCAAAGGGAACGGCGCTTAACGGGCAGTACTTC. It translates to CAWSPKGTALNGQYF.